These T cell receptor beta chains were read from a single sample in a study of beta chain features in type 1 diabetes. Profiling relied on immunoSEQ multiplex PCR, and the TCRdb table lists in-frame clones only, not all of them. The repertoire consists of about 160,000 clones, with approximately 8.4% occurring once and the leading ten covering roughly 0.5%. Material for sequencing was central memory CD4+ T cells from blood. The receptors were sampled from a man younger than 35 with type 1 diabetes. CDR3s include the opening cysteine and the closing phenylalanine or tryptophan. A D gene is named only where the DNA matches it firmly. Not every row has a clone size; where given, it reads once, few, many or a size class.

cdr3_nt	cdr3_aa	j_call	v_call	clone_size	d_call
TGTGCCAGCAGCTCCAAACGAACCCTCAGGGGGCGCAACTATGGCTACACCTTC	CASSSKRTLRGRNYGYTF	TRBJ1-2	TRBV7-7	-	TRBD1
TGCAGTGCTGCAGGAGGGGCGGGAGCTTTCTTT	CSAAGGAGAFF	TRBJ1-1	TRBV20-1	-	-
TGCAGCGAGGGGGACAGCCACTATGGCTACACCTTC	CSEGDSHYGYTF	TRBJ1-2	TRBV29-1	-	TRBD1
TGTGCCAGCAACTTGCGGGGGGGCCAGGATGAGCAGTTCTTC	CASNLRGGQDEQFF	TRBJ2-1	TRBV7-9	many	TRBD2
TGTGCCAGCAGCTTGGTGATGGGGCCGCAGTACTTC	CASSLVMGPQYF	TRBJ2-7	TRBV5-6	once	-
TGTGCCAGCAGCTTAGAATCTACTACTAGCACAGATACGCAGTATTTT	CASSLESTTSTDTQYF	TRBJ2-3	TRBV7-2	few	-
TGTGCCAGTAGTACTCGGAGATCCAGCGGGGAGCTGTTTTTT	CASSTRRSSGELFF	TRBJ2-2	TRBV19	few	-
TGTGCCAGCAGCTTGCAGGGGGCGGGAGAGACCCAGTACTTC	CASSLQGAGETQYF	TRBJ2-5	TRBV5-4	few	TRBD1
TGTGCCTGGAGTCTACAGGGAAGGTTCTATGGCTACACCTTC	CAWSLQGRFYGYTF	TRBJ1-2	TRBV30	-	-
TGTGCCAGCAGCCAAGATGGAACAGCCGCAGATACGCAGTATTTT	CASSQDGTAADTQYF	TRBJ2-3	TRBV4-2	many	-
TGTGCCAGCAGCTTAGCGGCGGGATTGAACACTGAAGCTTTCTTT	CASSLAAGLNTEAFF	TRBJ1-1	TRBV7-2	many	-
TGTGCCAGCAGTTCTGGCCAGGGGACCACTGAAGCTTTCTTT	CASSSGQGTTEAFF	TRBJ1-1	TRBV28	-	-
TGCGCCAGCAGCCAAGTACCTAGCGGGGGGACCGGTGGCTCCTACAATGAGCAGTTCTTC	CASSQVPSGGTGGSYNEQFF	TRBJ2-1	TRBV4-3	many	TRBD2
TGCGCCAGCAGCTTAACAGGGGGTCCCTCCTACGAGCAGTACTTC	CASSLTGGPSYEQYF	TRBJ2-7	TRBV5-1	few	TRBD1
TGCGCCAGCAGCAACATACAGGGGGAATTACTAGGACCGGGGACAGATACGCAGTATTTT	CASSNIQGELLGPGTDTQYF	TRBJ2-3	TRBV4-1	many	TRBD1
TGTGCCAGCAGCGTAGAAATGGCGGGCACGCAGTATTTT	CASSVEMAGTQYF	TRBJ2-3	TRBV9	few	-
TGTGCCAGTTCCACCCAGGCCCATCCTACCCACGGCTACACCTTC	CASSTQAHPTHGYTF	TRBJ1-2	TRBV19	-	-
TGTGCCATCAGTGAAAGCGGGAGCAATCAGCCCCAGCATTTT	CAISESGSNQPQHF	TRBJ1-5	TRBV10-3	-	-
TGCAGCGTGGCGGGACAGGGAGGGGCCAACGTCCTGACTTTC	CSVAGQGGANVLTF	TRBJ2-6	TRBV29-1	many	TRBD1
TGTGCCAGCAGCTTAAGGACAGGGCTCCTTGCGTACTTC	CASSLRTGLLAYF	TRBJ2-7	TRBV27	many	TRBD1
TGTGCCAGCACCATCGACAGGGGCGCGTGGCAGCCCCAGCATTTT	CASTIDRGAWQPQHF	TRBJ1-5	TRBV28	-	TRBD1
TGTGCCAGCAGCTTAGATGGTTCAGGGGCGGTGTCCAAAAACATTCAGTACTTC	CASSLDGSGAVSKNIQYF	TRBJ2-4	TRBV11-2	many	-
TGTGCCAGCAGCCATGGGACTAGCGCTCAGACCGTACAAGAGACCCAGTACTTC	CASSHGTSAQTVQETQYF	TRBJ2-5	TRBV11-2	few	TRBD2
TGTGCCAGTAGTTCCGGGACACTCTATCACTACACCTTC	CASSSGTLYHYTF	TRBJ1-2	TRBV19	-	-
TGTGCCAGCCGATGGGACAGGGCCGCAGATACGCAGTATTTT	CASRWDRAADTQYF	TRBJ2-3	TRBV28	-	TRBD1
TGCGCCAGCAGCTTGCGATCGACAGGCCATCAGCCCCAGCATTTT	CASSLRSTGHQPQHF	TRBJ1-5	TRBV5-1	few	-
TGTGCCAGCAGCCTCCCCGGACTGGGGACGCAGTATTTT	CASSLPGLGTQYF	TRBJ2-3	TRBV12-2	few	-
TGTGCCAGCAGCCCAACTCCGTCGGGGGGGCAAGAGACCCAGTACTTC	CASSPTPSGGQETQYF	TRBJ2-5	TRBV5-4	-	TRBD2
TGTGCCTGGGCAGGACTGGCCTACATTCAGTACTTC	CAWAGLAYIQYF	TRBJ2-4	TRBV30	-	-
TGCAGCGTTGAAGATCAGGTAGGCGGGGAGCAGTTCTTC	CSVEDQVGGEQFF	TRBJ2-1	TRBV29-1	many	-
TGTGCCAGCAGCCCCCAAGTTCGGAATGAAAAACTGTTTTTT	CASSPQVRNEKLFF	TRBJ1-4	TRBV2	-	-
TGTGCCAGCATTGGGGGCAGGGGGTGGGAAGAGACCCAGTACTTC	CASIGGRGWEETQYF	TRBJ2-5	TRBV7-2	-	TRBD1
TGTGCCAGCAGCCCGACTACCACAGATACGCAGTATTTT	CASSPTTTDTQYF	TRBJ2-3	TRBV16	-	-
TGCGCCAGCAGCTTGTCAGCGGGAGGCGCCTACAATGAGCAGTTCTTC	CASSLSAGGAYNEQFF	TRBJ2-1	TRBV5-1	many	TRBD2
TGTGCCAGTAGTCCAGGACTGACGAGGACCTTC	CASSPGLTRTF	TRBJ1-2	TRBV19	-	-
TGTGCCAGCAGGACTGACAGTGACTACTATGGCTACACCTTC	CASRTDSDYYGYTF	TRBJ1-2	TRBV2	few	-
TGTGCCTGGAGTGTGGGACTAGTAGGGAGTGAGCAGTTCTTC	CAWSVGLVGSEQFF	TRBJ2-1	TRBV30	few	TRBD2